This T cell receptor (beta chain) was sequenced for a study of cytomegalovirus exposure and HLA in healthy donors. Study-level information: Across 350 to 500 genotyped donors, around 82% landed in the Caucasian-associated ancestry cluster.

This CDR3 is built from 14 residues. V was cut by 3 bases and J by 3 bases, with 12 bases left in between. The germline CDR1 and CDR2 sequences are SNHLY and FYNNEI. It was with 60 Vbeta and 13 Jbeta primers that the PCR ran. The assay was immunoSEQ multiplex PCR, and TCRdb's table has in-frame clones only and misses some. The sample lists 90,000 to 120,000 clones, 82% occurring once. The study, taken as a whole, reports: Being productive about 87% or about 30% of the time was typical of most TCR beta V segments in an earlier analysis. In a later analysis, donors in an Asian-associated ancestry cluster reportedly had fewer N-insertions in productive TCRs than the cohort mean. Upon later analysis, HLA-associated TCR beta chains proved more clonally expanded than other, equally common chains.

With regard to this clone: Antigen: not known.

The chain links TRBV2 to TRBJ2-7; D is uncertain. Sequencing used PBMCs. The clonotype was recovered from a young man in good health and CMV-seropositive. DNA for the CDR3: TGTGCCAGCAGTGATAGTGGAGTATTCTACGAGCAGTACTTC. Translating gives CASSDSGVFYEQYF.